This TCR beta chain was observed in a study of beta chain features in type 1 diabetes. The overall study: On cell yields, gender and age, patients and healthy donors were similar.

cDNA synthesis used the whole RNA isolate, giving expressed TCRB sequences. The table came from immunoSEQ multiplex PCR; TCRdb's copy has only in-frame clones and leaves some out. This sample yields 400,000 to 500,000 clones, of which about 15% are seen a single time; approximately 0.035% belongs to the top ten. Study-wide results and limits: Patients showed naive, central memory and Treg TCRB repertoires that appeared more similar than those of healthy donors. PCR might preferentially amplify shorter templates, equally in patients and controls.

Germline V gene lookup returns CDR1 SGHVS and CDR2 FQNEAQ. Trimming took 9 bases from V and 8 from J, leaving 13 bases between them. CDR3 size: 11 residues. Concerning this clone: Its antigen is still unknown.

Researchers reported sorting CD4+ naive, central memory, regulatory and stem cell-like memory cells via CD45RO/CCR7/CD25/CD127/CD95/CD27. The sequenced sample was naive CD4+ T cells from blood. The receptor's source is a man between 25 and 39 years old in good health. The V call is TRBV7-8, the J call TRBJ1-2, with no clear D. The CDR3 loop reads CASSPGVGYTF. The CDR3 DNA sequence: TGTGCCAGTTCCCCCGGTGTGGGCTACACCTTC.